A single sample is the source of the 22 T cell receptor beta chains below, sequenced in a study of blood T cell repertoires in COVID-19. The table came from immunoSEQ multiplex PCR; TCRdb's copy has only in-frame clones and leaves some out. The table includes 170,000 or so clones, 88% detected once. Sequencing was done on a sample of PBMCs or T cells enriched from blood (not recorded which). The source is a woman between 18 and 30 years old who had recovered from COVID-19.

This clone showed up just a few times. The rearrangement uses TRBV12-3 or TRBV12-4 and TRBJ2-5; D might be TRBD2 (8 bases). The CDR3 is made up of 13 amino acids. V lost 6 bases, J lost 5 bases, and 13 bases lay in between. Here the CDR3 DNA reads TGTGCCAGCAGCCGGGAGGGGGCCGAGACCCAGTACTTC. This gives the protein CASSREGAETQYF.

This clone was found once. J is TRBJ2-2 and V is TRBV9; 10 nucleotides line up with TRBD2. Germline V CDR1 and CDR2: SGDLS, YYNGEE. Germline trimming cut 3 bases from V and 4 bases from J; bases unmatched to any gene: 3. The CDR3 consists of 15 residues. The CDR3 loop is CASSESGRGTGELFF. CDR3 DNA sequence: TGTGCCAGCAGCGAGAGCGGGAGGGGCACCGGGGAGCTGTTTTTT. The whole variable domain, remainder taken from reference TRBV9 and TRBJ2-2, is DSGVTQTPKHLITATGQRVTLRCSPRSGDLSVYWYQQSLDQGLQFLIQYYNGEERAKGNILERFSAQQFPDLHSELNLSSLELGDSALYFCASSESGRGTGELFFGEGSRLTVL.

This chain links TRBV28 with TRBJ2-7; TRBD1 might be the D (5 bases). In germline, CDR1 is MDHEN, CDR2 SYDVKM. CDR3 length equals 14 residues. The V gene lost 8 bases and the J gene lost 3 bases, with 17 bases spanning the gap. The CDR3 protein is CASLNRGNSYEQYF. CDR3 nucleotides: TGTGCCAGCTTGAATAGGGGCAACAGCTACGAGCAGTACTTC.

The rearrangement uses TRBV5-1 and TRBJ2-3, with a weak D call TRBD2 (6 bases). Trimming stripped 1 base from V and 4 bases from J, with 10 bases between. This CDR3 has 14 residues. Germline V gene sequence: CDR1 SGHRS, CDR2 YFSETQ. The CDR3 is CASSLSGVADTQYF. In DNA form, the CDR3 reads TGCGCCAGCAGCTTGTCGGGAGTCGCAGATACGCAGTATTTT. The full variable domain, completed using reference TRBV5-1 and TRBJ2-3, is KAGVTQTPRYLIKTRGQQVTLSCSPISGHRSVSWYQQTPGQGLQFLFEYFSETQRNKGNFPGRFSGRQFSNSRSEMNVSTLELGDSALYLCASSLSGVADTQYFGPGTRLTVL.

This chain links TRBV10-2 with TRBJ2-5, with 7 bases identical to TRBD2. The trim removed 3 bases at V and 2 bases at J, leaving 6 bases unmatched. Germline loops: CDR1 WSHSY, CDR2 SAAADI. This CDR3 spans 15 amino acids. CDR3 residues: CASSEPGGRQETQYF. The CDR3 region has the DNA TGCGCCAGCAGTGAACCGGGAGGAAGACAAGAGACCCAGTACTTC.

J is TRBJ1-1 and V is TRBV5-1, with D unclear. CDR1 is SGHRS, CDR2 YFSETQ, per germline. This CDR3 has 18 residues. V was shortened by 2 bases and J by 4 bases, with 24 bases between the two germline ends. CDR3 sequence reads: CASSLTQLGSTRGTEAFF. As DNA, the CDR3 is TGCGCCAGCAGCTTAACCCAACTTGGGTCGACCCGGGGCACTGAAGCTTTCTTT. Complete variable domain (other parts from reference TRBV5-1 and TRBJ1-1): KAGVTQTPRYLIKTRGQQVTLSCSPISGHRSVSWYQQTPGQGLQFLFEYFSETQRNKGNFPGRFSGRQFSNSRSEMNVSTLELGDSALYLCASSLTQLGSTRGTEAFFGQGTRLTVV.

The rearrangement links TRBV6-2 or TRBV6-3 to TRBJ1-4, with D maybe TRBD1 (5 bases). The length of the CDR3 is 13 residues. The germline V gene has CDR1 MNHEY and CDR2 SVGEGT. Trimming shortened V by 4 bases and J by 7 bases, and 10 bases separated the two germline ends. CDR3: CASSLQVFEKLFF. The CDR3 nucleotides read TGTGCCAGCAGTTTACAGGTGTTTGAAAAACTGTTTTTT.

V gene TRBV5-4 combines with J gene TRBJ2-2, with TRBD2 as a possible D gene (7 bases). CDR1 and CDR2 (germline): SGHNT, YYREEE (reference sequence). V was clipped by 0 bases and J by 2 bases, with 14 bases between them. This CDR3 spans 17 amino acids. CDR3 bases: TGTGCCAGCAGCTTGGTGGACGGGGGGCCTAACACCGGGGAGCTGTTTTTT. Amino acid sequence: CASSLVDGGPNTGELFF.

The chain combines TRBV7-3 with TRBJ2-2; 8 bases fit TRBD1. Trimming at V came to 5 bases and at J to 6 bases, leaving 2 bases not matched to a gene. CDR1 and CDR2 from the germline V gene are SGHTA and FQGTGA. The CDR3 runs to 13 residues. CDR3 region: CASSADRAGELFF. CDR3 in DNA: TGTGCCAGCAGCGCGGACAGGGCCGGGGAGCTGTTTTTT.

The V call is TRBV5-1, the J call TRBJ2-3, with TRBD2 identical over 10 bases. The V segment lost 0 bases and the J segment 1 base; nucleotides outside the gene matches: 2. The CDR3 extends over 16 amino acids. CDR1 and CDR2 (germline): SGHRS, YFSETQ. CDR3 residues: CASSLVTSGGTDTQYF. The DNA for the CDR3 is TGCGCCAGCAGCTTGGTAACTAGCGGGGGCACAGATACGCAGTATTTT.

The chain has TRBV21-1 and TRBJ2-2; TRBD2, the D gene given by the table, was not confirmed from the DNA. TRBV21-1 is flagged as a pseudogene. CDR3 length: 17 amino acids. CDR3 nucleotide sequence: TGTGCCAGCAGCAAAGCTCGCGGGGGCGAAGGCACCGGGGAGCTGTTTTTT. Translation gives CASSKARGGEGTGELFF.

The CDR3 spells CASSLKQGPYNSPLHF. The CDR3 region has the DNA TGTGCCAGCAGCTTGAAGCAGGGCCCCTATAATTCACCCCTCCACTTT. The gene calls are TRBV5-4 and TRBJ1-6, with D perhaps TRBD1 (5 bases). Germline CDR1 and CDR2: SGHNT and YYREEE (reference sequence). Trimming stripped 1 base from V and 2 bases from J, with 10 bases between. The CDR3 contains 16 residues.

The rearrangement uses TRBV5-4 and TRBJ1-5; perhaps TRBD1 as D (5 bases). The germline V gene encodes CDR1 SGHNT and CDR2 YYREEE (reference sequence). V lost 0 bases and J 6 bases, leaving 7 bases between the germline ends. The length of the CDR3 is 13 residues. DNA of the CDR3: TGTGCCAGCAGCTTGGACGGGGGTCAGCCCCAGCATTTT. This encodes CASSLDGGQPQHF.

The CDR3 region is CSASPELGQYF. The CDR3 nucleotides read TGCAGTGCTAGTCCGGAGTTAGGGCAGTACTTC. This rearrangement joins TRBV20-1 to TRBJ2-7; D unclear. Germline lookup yields CDR1 DFQATT and CDR2 SNEGSKA (reference sequence). The V end lost 3 bases, the J end lost 9 bases, and 12 bases lay between the germline ends. This CDR3 comprises 11 residues.

The V call is TRBV9, the J call TRBJ1-1, with a weak D call TRBD1 (6 bases). This CDR3 spans 15 amino acids. Germline-derived CDR1 and CDR2 are SGDLS and YYNGEE. Trimming cost V 3 bases and J 3 bases, with 15 bases left between them. CDR3 amino acids: CASSARGWMDTEAFF. The CDR3 DNA reads TGTGCCAGCAGCGCCAGGGGCTGGATGGACACTGAAGCTTTCTTT.

The chain uses TRBV12-3 or TRBV12-4 and TRBJ2-3; D perhaps matches TRBD2 (5 bases). This CDR3 has 13 amino acids. V lost 7 bases to trimming and J lost 2 bases, with 10 bases between them. DNA of the CDR3: TGTGCCAGCACTCCGGGGTTCACAGATACGCAGTATTTT. Its protein product is CASTPGFTDTQYF.

The chain has TRBV7-2 and TRBJ2-3, with 10 nucleotides matching TRBD2. The CDR3 extends over 15 amino acids. After removal of 5 bases from V and 6 bases from J, the junction contained 8 bases not matched to a gene. Germline V gives CDR1 SGHTA, CDR2 FQGNSA. In DNA, the CDR3 is TGTGCCAGCAGCGATAAACTAGCGGGGAGGGATACGCAGTATTTT. This translates into CASSDKLAGRDTQYF.

The genes are TRBV14 and TRBJ2-1; 7 bases are shared with TRBD1. This CDR3 has 15 residues. Germline assignment: CDR1 SGHDN and CDR2 FVKESK. Unmatched junction bases numbered 4, after V lost 5 bases and J lost 0 bases. This CDR3 reads CASSDSGGSYNEQFF. CDR3 coding DNA: TGTGCCAGCAGCGACTCAGGGGGCTCCTACAATGAGCAGTTCTTC.

The chain has TRBV5-1 and TRBJ1-2; 7 bases line up with TRBD1. Per the germline V gene, CDR1 is SGHRS and CDR2 is YFSETQ. This CDR3 comprises 15 residues. The V segment lost 4 bases and the J segment 0 bases; nucleotides outside the gene matches: 6. The CDR3 coding sequence is TGCGCCAGCAGCACGGGACAGCCAGCTAACTATGGCTACACCTTC. Amino acid sequence: CASSTGQPANYGYTF.

J is TRBJ2-1 and V is TRBV7-2, with D perhaps TRBD2 (6 bases). The CDR3 totals 14 residues. V lost 1 base to trimming and J lost 9 bases, with 13 bases between them. Germline assignment: CDR1 SGHTA and CDR2 FQGNSA. The CDR3 loop reads CASSLETRGSEQFF. CDR3 coding DNA: TGTGCCAGCAGCTTAGAGACTAGGGGTAGTGAGCAGTTCTTC. Full variable domain (missing parts from reference TRBV7-2 and TRBJ2-1): GAGVSQSPSNKVTEKGKDVELRCDPISGHTALYWYRQSLGQGLEFLIYFQGNSAPDKSGLPSDRFSAERTGGSVSTLTIQRTQQEDSAVYLCASSLETRGSEQFFGPGTRLTVL.

This clone was counted a few times. The V gene is TRBV6-4, the J gene TRBJ2-7; maybe TRBD1 (6 bases). Germline values: CDR1 MRHNA, CDR2 SNTAGT. This CDR3 has 13 amino acids. Deletions cut 3 bases from V and 2 bases from J, with 8 bases between. This CDR3 reads CASSEDSTYEQYF. The CDR3 coding sequence is TGTGCCAGCAGTGAGGACAGCACCTACGAGCAGTACTTC.

This clone occurred once. CDR3 sequence: CASSPRRYTGLNTEAFF. CDR3 coding DNA: TGTGCCAGCTCACCAAGGCGGTACACAGGTCTGAACACTGAAGCTTTCTTT. V and J are TRBV18 and TRBJ1-1; D might be TRBD1 (5 bases). Per the germline V gene, CDR1 is KGHSH and CDR2 is LQKENI. The CDR3 totals 17 residues. The V end lost 2 bases, the J end lost 0 bases, and 16 bases lay between the germline ends.